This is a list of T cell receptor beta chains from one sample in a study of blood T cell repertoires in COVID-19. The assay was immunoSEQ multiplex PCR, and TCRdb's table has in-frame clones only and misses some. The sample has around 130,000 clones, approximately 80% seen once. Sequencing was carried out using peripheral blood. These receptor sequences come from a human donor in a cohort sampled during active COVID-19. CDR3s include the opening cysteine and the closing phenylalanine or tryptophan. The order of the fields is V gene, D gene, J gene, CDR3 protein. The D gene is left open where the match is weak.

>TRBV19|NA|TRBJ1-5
CASRRGNNQPQHF
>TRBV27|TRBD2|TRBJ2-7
CASRVAGGSYEQYF
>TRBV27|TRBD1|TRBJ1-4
CAPSLDRGSEKLFF
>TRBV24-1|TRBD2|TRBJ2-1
CATSDLPGLAGGNEQFF
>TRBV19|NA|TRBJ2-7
CASSIGVGSYEQYF
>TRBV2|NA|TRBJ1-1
CASSEGTRNTEAFF
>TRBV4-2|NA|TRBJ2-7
CASSQVETGRSYEQYF
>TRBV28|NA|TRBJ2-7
CASIPGGSGYLREQYF
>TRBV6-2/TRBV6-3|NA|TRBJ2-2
CASSTGLTGELFF
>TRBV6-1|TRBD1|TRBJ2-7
CASSEGTGVLEQYF
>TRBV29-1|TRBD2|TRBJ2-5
CSLRGGRGETQYF
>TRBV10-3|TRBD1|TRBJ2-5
CAIRPGQGASETQYF
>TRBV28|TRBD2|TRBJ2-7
CASSPPSGAGGGGKQYF
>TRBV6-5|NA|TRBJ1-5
CASSPRRNALQPQHF
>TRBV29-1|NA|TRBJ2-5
CSVEETVGETQYF
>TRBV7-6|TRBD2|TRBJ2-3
CASSLVLAGSTDTQYF